The clone carrying this T cell receptor beta chain was seen many times. The target antigen is unknown. This sample includes further DNA sequences coding for the same CDR3. The data derive from a study of metastatic and nonmetastatic thyroid tumors. The wider study: Both malignant and benign thyroid patients supplied peripheral blood and tumor or nodule tissue samples, across which the repertoires of these patients were then compared.

Broader study findings: Malignant thyroid tumors reportedly had TCR beta diversity that was significantly higher than in benign nodules, in blood and tumor.

Authors' analysis steps: The study's classifier, a distant-metastasis tool for papillary thyroid cancer, was built using CDR3 differences across clinicopathological groups. TCRdb re-clonotyped the PCR reads via MiXCR. These V and J calls rely on TCRdb rather than the paper's analysis. The sample includes under 95,000 clones, roughly an eighth of them seen just once. Patients underwent thyroid surgery, and none had received any treatment before it. V gave up 2 bases and J gave up 2 bases, with 7 bases separating them. Germline CDR1 SGDLS, CDR2 YYNGEE. The CDR3 sequence is 14 residues long. This TCR came from a female donor with papillary thyroid cancer or a benign thyroid nodule (not recorded which). Some clones in this sample may be carry-over from other donors' samples. This rearrangement joins TRBV9 to TRBJ1-4, with a tentative D call TRBD1 (6 bases). The sequenced sample was blood. The CDR3 region has the DNA TGTGCCAGCAGCGTGGGGGCCACTAATGAAAAACTGTTTTTT. Protein sequence: CASSVGATNEKLFF.